These 5 T cell receptor beta chains share one sample of origin, sequenced in a study of low-dose radiotherapy and immunotherapy resistance in tumors. The time point here: before trial treatment. Both TCRalpha and TCRbeta chains were reverse transcribed with V-gene-specific primers. The authors amplified TCRs for approximately 20 PCR cycles with a constant-region primer and a V-primer adapter. Each CDR3 protein gets one entry after TCRdb re-called the reads with MiXCR. In the table there are about 39,000 distinct CDR3 sequences, less than 40% of which are singletons. The input for sequencing was PBMCs, taken before treatment. Receptors were obtained from a male donor with gallbladder cancer.

This clonotype was counted many times. The J gene is TRBJ2-1, the V gene TRBV20-1; 8 bases line up with TRBD2. After removal of 0 bases from V and 6 bases from J, the junction contained 10 bases not matched to a gene. Germline V CDR1 and CDR2: DFQATT, SNEGSKA (reference sequence). This CDR3 contains 16 residues. Here the CDR3 reads CSAREAERGWGNEQFF. CDR3 coding DNA: TGCAGTGCTAGAGAAGCGGAGCGGGGGTGGGGCAATGAGCAGTTCTTC.

This clonotype was found many times. The chain recombines TRBV6-2 or TRBV6-3 with TRBJ2-3; 8 bases match TRBD2. This CDR3 is built from 15 residues. The V gene's germline CDR1 is MNHEY and CDR2 SVGEGT. V lost 4 bases, J lost 7 bases, and 10 bases stayed unmatched. The CDR3 loop is CASSLTGLGWHTQYF. As DNA, the CDR3 is TGTGCCAGCAGTTTAACGGGACTAGGGTGGCATACGCAGTATTTT.

The sample holds many counts of this clonotype. The J gene is TRBJ2-5, the V gene TRBV18; D not resolved. The germline V gene has CDR1 KGHSH and CDR2 LQKENI. This CDR3 is built from 11 residues. Trimming shortened V by 8 bases and J by 0 bases, and 4 bases separated the two germline ends. The CDR3 protein is CASSNQETQYF. In DNA, the CDR3 is TGTGCCAGCAGCAACCAAGAGACCCAGTACTTC.

CDR3 region: CASSGTRGRTGELFF. CDR3 DNA sequence: TGTGCCAGTTCGGGGACTAGAGGTCGCACCGGGGAGCTGTTTTTT. The rearrangement uses TRBV2 and TRBJ2-2; 8 bases are a match to TRBD2. The V gene end was trimmed by 9 bases and the J gene end by 4 bases; junction bases not matched to a gene: 10. CDR1 is SNHLY and CDR2 is FYNNEI in the germline V gene. The CDR3 totals 15 residues.

This clonotype has ten or more counts. The chain recombines TRBV7-6 with TRBJ1-6; no clear D. The CDR3 consists of 16 residues. Germline assignment: CDR1 SGHVS and CDR2 FNYEAQ. Trimming stripped 0 bases from V and 6 bases from J, with 12 bases between. CDR3 coding DNA: TGTGCCAGCAGCTTAGCCTACGGGTGGGCTAATTCACCCCTCCACTTT. Protein product: CASSLAYGWANSPLHF.